These 8 T cell receptor beta chains were sequenced from one sample in a study of blood T cell repertoires in COVID-19. Produced via immunoSEQ multiplex PCR; TCRdb's table is partial and in-frame only. The data hold 380,000 or so clones, with around 89% observed a single time. Sequenced input: peripheral blood. Receptor source: a middle-aged man with acute or convalescent COVID-19.

The rearrangement uses TRBV30 and TRBJ1-4; 7 bases are a match to TRBD1. The CDR3 has 16 residues. Looked up from germline, CDR1 is GTSNPN and CDR2 is SVGIG (reference sequence). J was trimmed by 8 bases and V by 0 bases; bases with no gene match: 12. CDR3 protein: CAWSVPNRGRGEKLFF. CDR3 DNA sequence: TGTGCCTGGAGTGTACCGAATAGGGGGCGCGGGGAAAAACTGTTTTTT.

Only one count was recorded for this clone. The rearrangement uses TRBV6-6 and TRBJ1-5; D gene unclear. The CDR3 is 12 residues long. The V end was cut by 6 bases, the J end by 6 bases, with 9 bases between. The germline gives CDR1 MNHNY, CDR2 SVGAGI (reference sequence). Here the CDR3 DNA reads TGTGCCAGCAGACCGCGGGGTCAGCCCCAGCATTTT. Protein: CASRPRGQPQHF.

The CDR3 loop is CASSHGTSGRGWNIQYF. CDR3 nucleotide sequence: TGTGCCAGCAGCCACGGGACTAGCGGGAGGGGGTGGAACATTCAGTACTTC. This chain uses TRBV5-4 with TRBJ2-4; the match to TRBD2 covers 16 bases. Germline loops: CDR1 SGHNT, CDR2 YYREEE (reference sequence). The CDR3 is made up of 17 amino acids. The V gene end was trimmed by 4 bases and the J gene end by 7 bases; junction bases not matched to a gene: 8.

J is TRBJ2-3 and V is TRBV4-2, with TRBD1 matching over 10 bases. J gave up 7 bases and V 8 bases, and 9 bases lay outside the gene matches. Germline assignment: CDR1 LGHNA and CDR2 YNFKEQ. The CDR3 extends over 14 amino acids. CDR3 sequence (DNA): TGTGCCAGCGCCGAAGGACAGGGGGGGAATACGCAGTATTTT. As protein: CASAEGQGGNTQYF.

CDR3: CASSSDSPVHLYEQYF. The CDR3 DNA is TGTGCCAGCAGTTCGGACAGCCCAGTACACCTTTACGAGCAGTACTTC. This chain uses TRBV28 with TRBJ2-7; D might be TRBD1 (6 bases). V was cut by 4 bases and J by 4 bases, with 20 bases left in between. CDR1 is MDHEN and CDR2 is SYDVKM in the germline V gene. The CDR3 runs to 16 residues.

The genes are TRBV10-2 and TRBJ2-1, with TRBD2 identical over 12 bases. The CDR3 is 17 residues long. Unmatched junction bases numbered 8, after V lost 3 bases and J lost 5 bases. Germline CDR1 and CDR2: WSHSY and SAAADI. DNA of the CDR3: TGCGCCAGCAGTGATCTAGCGGGGGGGCCCCCCGACAATGAGCAGTTCTTC. It is translated as CASSDLAGGPPDNEQFF.

The J gene is TRBJ2-2, the V gene TRBV7-3, with a tentative D call TRBD1 (6 bases). CDR1 and CDR2 (germline): SGHTA, FQGTGA. Trimming took off 1 base at V and 6 bases at J, with 15 bases between the two ends. This CDR3 has 16 amino acids. Here the CDR3 DNA reads TGTGCCAGCAGCTTAAACGCAGGGGCCGAGCCCGGGGAGCTGTTTTTT. As protein: CASSLNAGAEPGELFF. The full variable domain, with the rest looked up from reference TRBV7-3 and TRBJ2-2, is GAGVSQTPSNKVTEKGKYVELRCDPISGHTALYWYRQSLGQGPEFLIYFQGTGAADDSGLPNDRFFAVRPEGSVSTLKIQRTERGDSAVYLCASSLNAGAEPGELFFGEGSRLTVL.

This chain connects TRBV18 to TRBJ2-1, with 12 positions matching TRBD2. Germline V gene lookup returns CDR1 KGHSH and CDR2 LQKENI. V shed 3 bases and J 7 bases; nucleotides not matched to a gene: 7. The CDR3 is 16 amino acids. The DNA for the CDR3 is TGTGCCAGCTCACCCCTATTAACTAGCGGGAGGAATGAGCAGTTCTTC. It translates to CASSPLLTSGRNEQFF.